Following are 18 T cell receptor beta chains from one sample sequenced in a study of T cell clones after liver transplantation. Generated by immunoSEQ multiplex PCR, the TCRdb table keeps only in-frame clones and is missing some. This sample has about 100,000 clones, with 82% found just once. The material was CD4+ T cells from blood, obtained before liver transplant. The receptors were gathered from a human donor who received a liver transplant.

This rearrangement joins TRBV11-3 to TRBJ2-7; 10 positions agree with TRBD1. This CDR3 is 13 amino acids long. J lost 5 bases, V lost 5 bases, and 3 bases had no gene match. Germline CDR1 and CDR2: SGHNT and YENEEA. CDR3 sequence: CASSPGQGDEQYF. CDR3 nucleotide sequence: TGTGCCAGCAGCCCTGGACAGGGGGACGAGCAGTACTTC.

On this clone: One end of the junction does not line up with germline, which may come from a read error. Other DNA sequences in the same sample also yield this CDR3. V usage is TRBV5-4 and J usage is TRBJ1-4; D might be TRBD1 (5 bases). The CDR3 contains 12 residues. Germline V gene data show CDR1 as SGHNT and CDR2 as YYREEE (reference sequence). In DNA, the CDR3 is TGTGCCAGCAGCCTGGATGTAGGGACCCCCTTTTTC. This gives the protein CASSLDVGTPFF.

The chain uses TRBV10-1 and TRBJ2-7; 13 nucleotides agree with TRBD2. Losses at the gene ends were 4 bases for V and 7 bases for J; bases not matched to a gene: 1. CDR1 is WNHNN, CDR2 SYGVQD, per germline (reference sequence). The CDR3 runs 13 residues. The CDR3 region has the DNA TGCGCCAGCAGTGTGGGACTAGCGGGGGAGCAGTACTTC. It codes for CASSVGLAGEQYF.

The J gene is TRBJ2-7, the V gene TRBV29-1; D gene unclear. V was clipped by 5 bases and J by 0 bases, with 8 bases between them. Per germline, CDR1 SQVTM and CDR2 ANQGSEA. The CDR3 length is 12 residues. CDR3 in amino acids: CSVTANSYEQYF. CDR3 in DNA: TGCAGCGTTACGGCTAACTCCTACGAGCAGTACTTC.

CDR3 DNA: TGTGCCAGCAACGACAGGGCTAGCACAGATACGCAGTATTTT. It is translated as CASNDRASTDTQYF. This sequence joins TRBV7-2 and TRBJ2-3; 7 bases match TRBD1. The CDR3 is 14 amino acids. V shed 7 bases and J 0 bases; nucleotides not matched to a gene: 4. Germline assignment: CDR1 SGHTA and CDR2 FQGNSA.

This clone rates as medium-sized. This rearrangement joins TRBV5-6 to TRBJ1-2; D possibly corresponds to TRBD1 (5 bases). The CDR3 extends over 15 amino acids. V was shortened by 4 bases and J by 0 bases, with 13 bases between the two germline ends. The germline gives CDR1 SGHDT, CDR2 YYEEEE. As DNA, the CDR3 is TGTGCCAGCAGCCCGACCGGGGCAACTAACTATGGCTACACCTTC. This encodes CASSPTGATNYGYTF. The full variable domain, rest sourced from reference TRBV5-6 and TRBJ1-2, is DAGVTQSPTHLIKTRGQQVTLRCSPKSGHDTVSWYQQALGQGPQFIFQYYEEEERQRGNFPDRFSGHQFPNYSSELNVNALLLGDSALYLCASSPTGATNYGYTFGSGTRLTVV.

The CDR3 loop reads CASSPLSGAIYNEQFF. CDR3 sequence (DNA): TGTGCCAGCTCACCCCTATCGGGGGCGATCTACAATGAGCAGTTCTTC. The rearrangement links TRBV18 to TRBJ2-1; D is tentatively TRBD1 or TRBD2 (6 bases each). The V end was cut by 3 bases, the J end by 3 bases, with 15 bases between. Germline V gene sequence: CDR1 KGHSH, CDR2 LQKENI. The length of the CDR3 is 16 residues.

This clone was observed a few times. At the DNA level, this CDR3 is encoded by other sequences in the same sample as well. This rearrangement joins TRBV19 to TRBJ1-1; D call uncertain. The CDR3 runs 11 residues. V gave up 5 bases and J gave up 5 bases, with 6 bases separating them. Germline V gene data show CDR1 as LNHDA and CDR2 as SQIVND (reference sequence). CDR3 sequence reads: CASSGRTEAFF. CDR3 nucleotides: TGTGCCAGTAGTGGCCGTACTGAAGCTTTCTTT.

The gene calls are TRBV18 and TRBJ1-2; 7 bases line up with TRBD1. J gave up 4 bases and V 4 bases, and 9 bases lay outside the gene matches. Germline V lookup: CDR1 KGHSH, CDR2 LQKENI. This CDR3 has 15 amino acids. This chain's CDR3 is CASSLPGQRSYGYTF. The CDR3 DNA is TGTGCCAGCTCACTCCCGGGACAGCGAAGCTATGGCTACACCTTC.

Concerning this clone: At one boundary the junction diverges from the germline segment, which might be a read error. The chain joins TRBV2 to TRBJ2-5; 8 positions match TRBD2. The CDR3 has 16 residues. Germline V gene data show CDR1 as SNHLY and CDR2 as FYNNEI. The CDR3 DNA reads TGTGCCAGCGGGGGGGGAGCGGGAGCCTCCCAAGGGACCCAGTACTTC. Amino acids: CASGGGAGASQGTQYF.

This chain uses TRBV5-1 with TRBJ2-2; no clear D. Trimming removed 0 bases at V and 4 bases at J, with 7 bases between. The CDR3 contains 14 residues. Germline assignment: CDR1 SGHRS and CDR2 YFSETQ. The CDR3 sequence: CASSLAHSTGELFF. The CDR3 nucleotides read TGCGCCAGCAGCTTGGCCCACAGCACCGGGGAGCTGTTTTTT.

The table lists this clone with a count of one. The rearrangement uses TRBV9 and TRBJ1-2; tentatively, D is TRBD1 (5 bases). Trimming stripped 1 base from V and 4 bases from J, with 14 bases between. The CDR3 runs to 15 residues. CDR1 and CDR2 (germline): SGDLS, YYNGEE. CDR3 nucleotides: TGTGCCAGCAGCGTAAGAGGGGAAAGTAGCTATGGCTACACCTTC. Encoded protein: CASSVRGESSYGYTF.

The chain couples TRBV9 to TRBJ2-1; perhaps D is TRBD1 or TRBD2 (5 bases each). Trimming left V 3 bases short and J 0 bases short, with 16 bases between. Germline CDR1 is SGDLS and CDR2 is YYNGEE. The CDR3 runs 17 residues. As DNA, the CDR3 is TGTGCCAGCAGCGCCCGATCCAGGGAGAGCTCCTACAATGAGCAGTTCTTC. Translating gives CASSARSRESSYNEQFF.

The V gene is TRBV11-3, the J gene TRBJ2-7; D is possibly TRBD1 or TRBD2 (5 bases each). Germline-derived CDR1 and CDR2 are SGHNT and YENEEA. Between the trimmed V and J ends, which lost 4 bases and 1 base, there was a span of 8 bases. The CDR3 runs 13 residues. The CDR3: CASSSGASYEQYF. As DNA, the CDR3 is TGTGCCAGCAGCTCCGGGGCGTCCTACGAGCAGTACTTC.

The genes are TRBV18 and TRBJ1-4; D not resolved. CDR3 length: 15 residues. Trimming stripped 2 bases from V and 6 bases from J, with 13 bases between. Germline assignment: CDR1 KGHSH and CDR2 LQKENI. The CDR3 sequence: CASSPTQTQDEKLFF. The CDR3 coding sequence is TGTGCCAGCTCACCAACGCAAACGCAGGATGAAAAACTGTTTTTT.

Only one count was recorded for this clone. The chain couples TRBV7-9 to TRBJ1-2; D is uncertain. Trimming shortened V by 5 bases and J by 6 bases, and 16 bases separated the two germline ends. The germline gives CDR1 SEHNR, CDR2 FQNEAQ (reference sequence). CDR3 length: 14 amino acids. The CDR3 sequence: CASSPREGSDGYTF. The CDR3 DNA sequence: TGTGCCAGCAGCCCGCGGGAGGGTTCAGATGGCTACACCTTC.

CDR3 bases: TGTGCCAGCAGCTTATTTGGAGTTCAGGGGGCGGATACGCAGTATTTT. It yields the protein CASSLFGVQGADTQYF. This sequence joins TRBV7-2 and TRBJ2-3; 8 bases line up with TRBD1. The CDR3 has 16 amino acids. The junction had 10 bases not matched to a gene; V was cut back by 2 bases and J by 6 bases. CDR1 is SGHTA and CDR2 is FQGNSA in the germline V gene.

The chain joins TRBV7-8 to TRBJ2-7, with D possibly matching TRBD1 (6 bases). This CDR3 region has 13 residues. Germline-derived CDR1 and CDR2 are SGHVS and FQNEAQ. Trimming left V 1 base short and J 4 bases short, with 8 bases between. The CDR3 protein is CASSLDRAYEQYF. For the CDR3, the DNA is TGTGCCAGCAGCTTAGACAGGGCATACGAGCAGTACTTC.